What follows are 18 T cell receptor beta chains derived from one specimen sequenced in a study of OX40 agonist ivuxolimab in advanced cancers. Assay used: immunoSEQ multiplex PCR; TCRdb lists only in-frame clones, some missing. The table has roughly 30,000 clones, around 90% seen once. The specimen was CD4+ or CD8+ T cells sorted from blood, collected in a trial of the OX40 agonist ivuxolimab. Receptors originate from an adult with an advanced solid tumor such as melanoma, head and neck, liver or kidney cancer.

V usage is TRBV5-6 and J usage is TRBJ1-2, with 7 nucleotides matching TRBD1. J was trimmed by 3 bases and V by 7 bases; bases with no gene match: 6. Germline CDR1 reads SGHDT; CDR2 reads YYEEEE. The CDR3 totals 13 residues. CDR3 sequence (DNA): TGTGCCAGCTTCAGGGGGACGTACTATGGCTACACCTTC. Amino acids: CASFRGTYYGYTF.

The genes are TRBV7-9 and TRBJ2-3; 8 bases are a match to TRBD1. The germline CDR1 and CDR2 sequences are SEHNR and FQNEAQ (reference sequence). CDR3 length: 16 residues. With 10 bases clipped from V and 0 bases from J, the junction kept 12 bases outside the gene matches. The CDR3 sequence: CATERTGTGSTDTQYF. As DNA, the CDR3 is TGTGCCACCGAACGAACCGGGACAGGCAGCACAGATACGCAGTATTTT.

The gene calls are TRBV7-8 and TRBJ2-3; TRBD2 agrees at 8 bases. The CDR3 has 14 amino acids. The V segment lost 2 bases and the J segment 5 bases; nucleotides outside the gene matches: 3. The V gene's germline CDR1 is SGHVS and CDR2 FQNEAQ. The CDR3 protein is CASSLNGGGDTQYF. DNA for the CDR3: TGTGCCAGCAGCTTAAACGGGGGGGGAGATACGCAGTATTTT.

The J gene is TRBJ2-3, the V gene TRBV7-9; the D is unclear. CDR3 size: 13 residues. V dropped 6 bases and J dropped 3 bases, with 10 bases sitting between them. CDR1 and CDR2 (germline): SEHNR, FQNEAQ (reference sequence). This CDR3 is CASRITQTDTQYF. Written as DNA, the CDR3 is TGTGCCAGCAGGATAACACAGACAGATACGCAGTATTTT.

This rearrangement joins TRBV7-9 to TRBJ2-3; D might be TRBD1 or TRBD2, each matching 6 bases. CDR3 length: 14 amino acids. V was trimmed by 5 bases and J by 5 bases, leaving 14 bases between them. Germline-derived CDR1 and CDR2 are SEHNR and FQNEAQ (reference sequence). CDR3 nucleotides: TGTGCCAGCAGCCCGCCGGGGGCCAAAGATACGCAGTATTTT. Translating it yields CASSPPGAKDTQYF.

The chain links TRBV7-2 to TRBJ2-2, with 15 bases fitting TRBD2. This CDR3 spans 18 amino acids. Germline loops: CDR1 SGHTA, CDR2 FQGNSA. With V trimmed by 3 bases and J by 6 bases, 8 bases remained unmatched. The CDR3 bases are TGTGCCAGCAGCTTCGGGACTAGCGGGGGGCGAGTCCCCGGGGAGCTGTTTTTT. Its protein product is CASSFGTSGGRVPGELFF.

The J gene is TRBJ2-1, the V gene TRBV4-3; a possible D gene is TRBD2 (6 bases). The germline V gene encodes CDR1 LGHNA and CDR2 YSLEER. Trimming shortened V by 1 base and J by 4 bases, and 11 bases separated the two germline ends. The CDR3 length is 15 residues. The CDR3 is CASSQAPGAYNEQFF. The CDR3 coding sequence is TGCGCCAGCAGCCAAGCCCCGGGAGCTTACAATGAGCAGTTCTTC.

The V call is TRBV9, the J call TRBJ2-5, with TRBD1 identical over 10 bases. The trim removed 3 bases at V and 1 base at J, leaving 6 bases unmatched. The germline V gene encodes CDR1 SGDLS and CDR2 YYNGEE. CDR3 length equals 16 residues. CDR3 sequence reads: CASSAQGQGFQETQYF. As DNA, the CDR3 is TGTGCCAGCAGCGCGCAGGGACAGGGGTTCCAAGAGACCCAGTACTTC.

The V and J genes are TRBV7-3 and TRBJ1-5; 8 bases agree with TRBD1. The trim removed 2 bases at V and 7 bases at J, leaving 7 bases unmatched. This CDR3 is built from 15 residues. The germline V gene has CDR1 SGHTA and CDR2 FQGTGA. Here the CDR3 reads CASSLAGQGVQPQHF. The DNA for the CDR3 is TGTGCCAGCAGCTTAGCCGGACAGGGAGTCCAGCCCCAGCATTTT.

The genes are TRBV9 and TRBJ1-3; D uncertain. The CDR3 totals 14 residues. V was cut by 0 bases and J by 0 bases, with 4 bases left in between. The germline V gene has CDR1 SGDLS and CDR2 YYNGEE. DNA of the CDR3: TGTGCCAGCAGCGTAGGGAGCTCTGGAAACACCATATATTTT. Its protein is CASSVGSSGNTIYF.

The chain carries TRBV19 and TRBJ2-5, with TRBD1 as a possible D gene (6 bases). CDR1 LNHDA and CDR2 SQIVND come from the germline V gene (reference sequence). The V and J ends lost 5 bases and 1 base respectively, with 14 bases between them. The CDR3 totals 15 residues. The CDR3 region has the DNA TGTGCCAGTAGTCCGTTTGAAGGGGGCCAAGAGACCCAGTACTTC. Translation: CASSPFEGGQETQYF.

The chain has TRBV29-1 and TRBJ2-1, with D tentatively TRBD2 (5 bases). V lost 3 bases and J 0 bases, leaving 12 bases between the germline ends. The CDR3 length is 15 residues. CDR1 SQVTM and CDR2 ANQGSEA come from the germline V gene. Here the CDR3 reads CSVEWSGSSYNEQFF. The CDR3 DNA reads TGCAGCGTTGAGTGGTCGGGGAGCTCCTACAATGAGCAGTTCTTC.

This clone was found once. The rearrangement links TRBV19 to TRBJ1-5; D is uncertain. Germline V gene lookup returns CDR1 LNHDA and CDR2 SQIVND (reference sequence). Trimming removed 5 bases at V and 1 base at J, with 9 bases between. This CDR3 comprises 14 residues. CDR3 DNA: TGTGCCAGTAGTGAGGGTTTGAGCAATCAGCCCCAGCATTTT. Amino acids: CASSEGLSNQPQHF.

The chain links TRBV7-9 to TRBJ2-7, with 7 bases matching TRBD1. Per germline, CDR1 SEHNR and CDR2 FQNEAQ (reference sequence). Trimming at V came to 2 bases and at J to 3 bases, leaving 7 bases not matched to a gene. The CDR3 is 15 amino acids. CDR3 sequence: CASSLRTGNLYEQYF. For the CDR3, the DNA is TGTGCCAGCAGCTTAAGGACAGGCAATCTCTACGAGCAGTACTTC.

The V call is TRBV6-6, the J call TRBJ1-5; TRBD1 aligns across 8 bases. The CDR3 consists of 15 residues. With V trimmed by 3 bases and J by 3 bases, 4 bases remained unmatched. Germline CDR1 MNHNY, CDR2 SVGAGI (reference sequence). The DNA of the CDR3 is TGTGCCAGCAGTTATGGACAGGGCCTCAATCAGCCCCAGCATTTT. Its protein product is CASSYGQGLNQPQHF.

The CDR3 DNA follows: TGTGCCAGCAGCTTGTATTCAGGATCGGATGAGCAGTTCTTC. Its protein product is CASSLYSGSDEQFF. This chain joins TRBV5-5 and TRBJ2-1; D gene unclear. The CDR3 runs 14 residues. The ends were cut back, 1 base at V and 8 bases at J, with 13 bases in the middle. The germline CDR1 and CDR2 sequences are SGHKS and YYEKEE (reference sequence). Variable domain in full (rest from reference TRBV5-5 and TRBJ2-1): DAGVTQSPTHLIKTRGQQVTLRCSPISGHKSVSWYQQVLGQGPQFIFQYYEKEERGRGNFPDRFSARQFPNYSSELNVNALLLGDSALYLCASSLYSGSDEQFFGPGTRLTVL.

This clone was recorded once. This sequence joins TRBV15 and TRBJ2-1; D tentatively reads TRBD1 or TRBD2 (6 bases each). CDR3 length: 12 amino acids. Germline assignment: CDR1 LNHNV and CDR2 YYDKDF (reference sequence). V lost 4 bases and J lost 12, with 13 bases in between. The CDR3 region is CATSKEGGLQFF. CDR3 coding DNA: TGTGCCACCAGCAAAGAAGGGGGGTTGCAGTTCTTC. The full variable domain, in which reference TRBV15 and TRBJ2-1 provide the parts outside the CDR3, is DAMVIQNPRYQVTQFGKPVTLSCSQTLNHNVMYWYQQKSSQAPKLLFHYYDKDFNNEADTPDNFQSRRPNTSFCFLDIRSPGLGDTAMYLCATSKEGGLQFFGPGTRLTVL.

The chain carries TRBV6-1 and TRBJ1-4; D is ambiguous. The CDR3 totals 15 residues. Germline CDR1 MNHNS, CDR2 SASEGT. Between the trimmed V and J ends, which lost 5 bases and 3 bases, there was a span of 13 bases. For the CDR3, the DNA is TGTGCCAGCAGTCCTACTTTAGGTGCTAATGAAAAACTGTTTTTT. This codes for CASSPTLGANEKLFF.